These 22 T cell receptor beta chains were all obtained from the same sample, sequenced in a study of T cell clones after liver transplantation. Sequenced by immunoSEQ multiplex PCR; TCRdb stores in-frame clones only, minus some. This table holds tens of thousands of clones, about 71% found once. Specimen: CD4+ T cells from blood, collected at the approximately 15-month timepoint. These receptors were collected from a human patient who received a liver transplant. The T cells may partly be graft donor cells.

A word on this clone: Other DNA sequences in the sample encode the same CDR3. The chain combines TRBV6-1 with TRBJ2-2; maybe TRBD1 (6 bases). The CDR3 totals 13 residues. Germline lookup yields CDR1 MNHNS and CDR2 SASEGT. Trimming took 2 bases from V and 5 from J, leaving 6 bases between them. The chain's CDR3 is CASSETGTGELFF. The CDR3 nucleotides are TGTGCCAGCAGTGAAACAGGGACCGGGGAGCTGTTTTTT.

The gene calls are TRBV11-3 and TRBJ2-7; D not resolved. V lost 0 bases and J lost 6, with 9 bases in between. The CDR3 totals 13 residues. Germline V gene sequence: CDR1 SGHNT, CDR2 YENEEA. CDR3 region: CASSLDEAGEQYF. DNA of the CDR3: TGTGCCAGCAGCTTAGATGAGGCAGGCGAGCAGTACTTC.

The gene calls are TRBV28 and TRBJ2-3, with 8 bases that match TRBD2. Germline values: CDR1 MDHEN, CDR2 SYDVKM. The CDR3 extends over 16 amino acids. After removal of 4 bases from V and 8 bases from J, the junction contained 14 bases not matched to a gene. The CDR3 protein is CASSSPAGGPPSTQYF. CDR3 nucleotide sequence: TGTGCCAGCAGTTCCCCGGCGGGGGGCCCCCCGAGTACGCAGTATTTT.

V gene TRBV7-9 combines with J gene TRBJ1-2; the D is unclear. The CDR3 is 12 amino acids. Trimming shortened V by 2 bases and J by 4 bases, and 5 bases separated the two germline ends. Germline loops: CDR1 SEHNR, CDR2 FQNEAQ (reference sequence). CDR3 sequence reads: CASSLRSYGYTF. The CDR3 nucleotides read TGTGCCAGCAGCTTACGCAGCTATGGCTACACCTTC.

The chain is built from TRBV7-9 and TRBJ2-2, with a possible D match to TRBD2 (6 bases). Trimming stripped 6 bases from V and 5 bases from J, with 16 bases between. CDR1 and CDR2 from the germline V gene are SEHNR and FQNEAQ (reference sequence). CDR3 length: 15 residues. CDR3: CASRSTGVRTGELFF. The DNA for the CDR3 is TGTGCCAGCAGATCGACGGGAGTAAGGACCGGGGAGCTGTTTTTT.

A few counts support this clone. The chain's CDR3 is CASSEGGGRRHNSPLHF. The CDR3 coding sequence is TGTGCCAGCAGTGAAGGGGGCGGTCGGCGTCATAATTCACCCCTCCACTTT. The chain combines TRBV6-1 with TRBJ1-6, with a weak D call TRBD1 (5 bases). The CDR3 runs 17 residues. Trimming removed 1 base from V and 5 bases from J, with 15 bases in between. Germline V CDR1 and CDR2: MNHNS, SASEGT.

The J gene is TRBJ2-1, the V gene TRBV15; 14 positions match TRBD2. The CDR3 extends over 18 amino acids. The germline V gene encodes CDR1 LNHNV and CDR2 YYDKDF (reference sequence). Trimming took 2 bases from V and 7 from J; bases not matched to a gene: 10. The CDR3 here is CATSRTTGTSGSRNEQFF. The CDR3 nucleotides are TGTGCCACCAGCAGAACAACCGGGACTAGCGGGAGTAGGAATGAGCAGTTCTTC.

This clone was picked up a small number of times. J is TRBJ1-1 and V is TRBV6-6; no clear D gene. The germline V and J ends were trimmed by 5 bases and 4 bases, with 17 bases remaining between them. The CDR3 covers 15 residues. Germline CDR1 reads MNHNY; CDR2 reads SVGAGI (reference sequence). CDR3 protein: CASSPLFEGGTEAFF. The CDR3 region has the DNA TGTGCCAGCAGTCCCCTTTTTGAGGGCGGCACTGAAGCTTTCTTT.

The table lists this clone with a count of one. The chain couples TRBV5-1 to TRBJ2-5, with D perhaps matching TRBD1 (6 bases). CDR1 is SGHRS, CDR2 YFSETQ, per germline. The CDR3 contains 14 residues. V was clipped by 0 bases and J by 4 bases, with 10 bases between them. The CDR3 coding sequence is TGCGCCAGCAGCTTGGCACAGGGTCGAGAGACCCAGTACTTC. It specifies CASSLAQGRETQYF. Looking up the rest from reference TRBV5-1 and TRBJ2-5 gives the full variable domain: KAGVTQTPRYLIKTRGQQVTLSCSPISGHRSVSWYQQTPGQGLQFLFEYFSETQRNKGNFPGRFSGRQFSNSRSEMNVSTLELGDSALYLCASSLAQGRETQYFGPGTRLLVL.

The J gene is TRBJ1-4, the V gene TRBV14; TRBD1 might be the D (6 bases). Trimming shortened V by 4 bases and J by 4 bases, and 25 bases separated the two germline ends. Germline V gives CDR1 SGHDN, CDR2 FVKESK. There are 19 residues in the CDR3. CDR3 amino acids: CASSPSARGPNSGNEKLFF. CDR3 sequence (DNA): TGTGCCAGCAGCCCGAGCGCCAGGGGACCCAACTCAGGTAATGAAAAACTGTTTTTT.

The rearrangement links TRBV6-1 to TRBJ1-5; no firm D call. The CDR3 is 16 residues long. Germline CDR1 reads MNHNS; CDR2 reads SASEGT. The V and J ends lost 2 bases and 2 bases respectively, with 13 bases between them. This CDR3 is CASSELGSGGNQPQHF. The CDR3 DNA is TGTGCCAGCAGTGAATTAGGGTCAGGCGGCAATCAGCCCCAGCATTTT.

Only a few counts were recorded for this clone. The V call is TRBV28, the J call TRBJ2-2; TRBD2 matches 7 bases. This CDR3 comprises 14 residues. V gave up 3 bases and J gave up 5 bases; unmatched junction bases: 3. The germline gives CDR1 MDHEN, CDR2 SYDVKM. The CDR3 region has the DNA TGTGCCAGCAGTTTGGGGGGACTAACCGGGGAGCTGTTTTTT. Its protein is CASSLGGLTGELFF.

This clone was counted between two and nine times. The rearrangement links TRBV6-1 to TRBJ1-2; D is unclear. The V gene lost 0 bases and the J gene lost 4 bases, with 15 bases spanning the gap. The germline CDR1 and CDR2 sequences are MNHNS and SASEGT. The CDR3 is made up of 16 amino acids. In DNA, the CDR3 is TGTGCCAGCAGTGAAGCGGTGGGAGGGCGAGTCTATGGCTACACCTTC. It encodes CASSEAVGGRVYGYTF.

The genes are TRBV10-3 and TRBJ2-7, with 9 bases that match TRBD2. The V and J ends lost 4 bases and 2 bases, in that order; junction bases with no gene match: 9. This CDR3 is built from 16 residues. Germline CDR1 is ENHRY and CDR2 is SYGVKD. The CDR3 region has the DNA TGTGCCATCAGTGGAGGTCCTAGCGGGGCCCCCTACGAGCAGTACGTC. This sequence encodes CAISGGPSGAPYEQYV.

This chain joins TRBV28 and TRBJ1-4; TRBD1 matches 7 bases. CDR3 length: 14 residues. Germline values: CDR1 MDHEN, CDR2 SYDVKM. The V and J ends lost 4 bases and 7 bases, in that order; junction bases with no gene match: 6. The CDR3 reads CASSSLYRGEKLFF. The CDR3 bases are TGTGCCAGCAGTTCCCTCTACAGGGGTGAAAAACTGTTTTTT.

The gene calls are TRBV28 and TRBJ2-5, with 9 positions matching TRBD2. Trimming at V came to 3 bases and at J to 1 base, leaving 21 bases not matched to a gene. The CDR3 covers 21 residues. Germline CDR1 and CDR2: MDHEN and SYDVKM. CDR3 sequence (DNA): TGTGCCAGCAGTTTTGGTCTTGGACAGACCCTAACTAGCGGGTCCCAAGAGACCCAGTACTTC. Translation gives CASSFGLGQTLTSGSQETQYF.

The V gene is TRBV5-1, the J gene TRBJ2-7; 12 bases are a match to TRBD2. Germline CDR1 and CDR2: SGHRS and YFSETQ. The CDR3 loop spans 16 amino acids. V was pared by 3 bases and J by 3 bases, with 7 bases of the junction left unmatched. The CDR3 is CASSSTLTSGSYEQYV. DNA of the CDR3: TGCGCCAGCAGCTCGACCCTGACTAGCGGGAGCTACGAGCAGTACGTC.

This chain joins TRBV5-1 and TRBJ2-5; TRBD1 matches 7 bases. Germline V gene data show CDR1 as SGHRS and CDR2 as YFSETQ. Germline trimming cut 0 bases from V and 5 bases from J; bases unmatched to any gene: 7. This CDR3 spans 15 amino acids. CDR3 loop: CASSLAPGGTETQYF. CDR3 DNA sequence: TGCGCCAGCAGCTTGGCGCCAGGGGGAACGGAGACCCAGTACTTC.

V gene TRBV7-9 combines with J gene TRBJ2-5; 8 bases line up with TRBD2. This CDR3 region has 14 residues. The germline V gene encodes CDR1 SEHNR and CDR2 FQNEAQ (reference sequence). The J segment lost 3 bases and the V segment lost 5 bases, leaving 5 bases of the junction unmatched. CDR3 sequence (DNA): TGTGCCAGCAGCCTGAGAGCGGGGGAAGAGACCCAGTACTTC. Translation: CASSLRAGEETQYF.

V gene TRBV19 combines with J gene TRBJ2-3, with D possibly matching TRBD1 (5 bases). V dropped 8 bases and J dropped 3 bases, with 12 bases sitting between them. Germline values: CDR1 LNHDA, CDR2 SQIVND (reference sequence). The CDR3 loop spans 13 amino acids. The CDR3 is CASARKGTDTQYF. The CDR3 DNA is TGTGCCAGTGCGAGAAAGGGGACAGATACGCAGTATTTT.

In DNA form, the CDR3 reads TGTGCCAGCACCCCCTCGACTACCGGGGAGCTGTTTTTT. The encoded protein is CASTPSTTGELFF. The gene calls are TRBV7-8 and TRBJ2-2; no reliable D call. The CDR3 is made up of 13 amino acids. V dropped 7 bases and J dropped 5 bases, with 11 bases sitting between them. Germline assignment: CDR1 SGHVS and CDR2 FQNEAQ.

The sample holds a few counts of this clone. The chain couples TRBV6-1 to TRBJ2-3; 10 nucleotides line up with TRBD1. The CDR3 spans 13 residues. Trimming cost V 8 bases and J 5 bases; bases outside gene matches: 4. Germline values: CDR1 MNHNS, CDR2 SASEGT. CDR3 protein: CASQDRGRDTQYF. The DNA for the CDR3 is TGTGCCAGCCAGGACAGGGGGAGAGATACGCAGTATTTT.